Below, 19 T cell receptor beta chains from the same sample are listed, as sequenced in a study of T-cell reconstitution after alpha-beta-depleted transplantation in children. Unique molecular identifiers were used in preparing the TCRbeta library. In TCRdb, the PCR reads were re-called with MiXCR into one record per CDR3 protein. Among roughly 200,000 distinct CDR3 sequences, roughly a tenth were seen once, and the ten largest hold roughly 28%. The material sequenced was PBMCs, taken before TCRalphabeta/CD19-depleted stem cell transplant. The receptors come from a child younger than two with acute myeloid leukemia, due to receive a stem cell transplant.

Ten or more counts support this clonotype. V gene TRBV12-3 or TRBV12-4 combines with J gene TRBJ1-3, with 10 bases matching TRBD1. V was clipped by 6 bases and J by 0 bases; unmatched bases: 2. This CDR3 has 15 amino acids. This CDR3 is CASRRQGASGNTIYF. CDR3 DNA sequence: TGTGCCAGCAGACGACAGGGGGCCTCTGGAAACACCATATATTTT.

Worth noting for this clonotype: The junction differs from germline at one of its ends, possibly a read error. The rearrangement uses TRBV5-1 and TRBJ2-3, with 11 bases identical to TRBD2. Germline-derived CDR1 and CDR2 are SGHRS and YFSETQ. The CDR3 is made up of 14 amino acids. CDR3 loop: CGSSFSGRADTQYF. CDR3 coding DNA: TGCGGCAGCAGCTTTAGCGGGAGGGCAGATACGCAGTATTTT.

This clonotype was observed at least ten times. The rearrangement links TRBV30 to TRBJ2-5, with TRBD2 as a possible D gene (5 bases). Trimming cost V 1 base and J 0 bases, with 6 bases left between them. Per germline, CDR1 GTSNPN and CDR2 SVGIG (reference sequence). The CDR3 is 13 amino acids. CDR3 bases: TGTGCCTGGAGTGCCGGGAACCAAGAGACCCAGTACTTC. As protein: CAWSAGNQETQYF.

In regard to this clonotype: A read error is possible here, since a much larger clone lies one base away. The chain is built from TRBV12-3 or TRBV12-4 and TRBJ1-2, with D uncertain. This CDR3 is 11 amino acids long. Here the CDR3 DNA reads TGTGCCAGCAGTTCTCGGTATGGCTACCCCTTC. Its translation: CASSSRYGYPF.

This clonotype was recorded at least ten times. The chain couples TRBV12-3 or TRBV12-4 to TRBJ2-2; maybe TRBD1 (5 bases). V was trimmed by 6 bases and J by 5 bases, leaving 10 bases between them. The CDR3 is 13 residues long. The CDR3 nucleotides read TGTGCCAGCAGCTACGACAGAACCGGGGAGCTGTTTTTT. Translation: CASSYDRTGELFF.

This clonotype occurred many times. The chain couples TRBV6-2 or TRBV6-3 to TRBJ2-7; no clear D. Germline V CDR1 and CDR2: MNHEY, SVGEGT. Trimming left V 7 bases short and J 5 bases short, with 12 bases between. The CDR3 has 12 residues. This chain's CDR3 is CASKRNPHEQYF. In nucleotides, the CDR3 is TGTGCCAGCAAGAGAAACCCCCACGAGCAGTACTTC.

This clonotype was found many times. V usage is TRBV3-1 and J usage is TRBJ1-4; a weak D match, TRBD1 (5 bases). The CDR3 consists of 13 residues. Trimming took 1 base from V and 8 from J, leaving 8 bases between them. CDR1 and CDR2 from the germline V gene are LGHDT and YNNKEL (reference sequence). In DNA, the CDR3 is TGTGCCAGCAGCCAAGGAGGGGAGGAAAAACTGTTTTTT. Its translation: CASSQGGEEKLFF.

This clonotype appeared many times. One end of the junction does not line up with germline, which may come from a read error. V and J are TRBV5-1 and TRBJ2-7; D gene unclear. The CDR3 length is 11 residues. Germline CDR1 reads SGHRS; CDR2 reads YFSETQ. In DNA, the CDR3 is TGTGCCAGCAGCCATTCATACGAGCAGTACTTC. Its protein product is CASSHSYEQYF.

This clonotype was detected once. This CDR3 reads CSARDRYTEAFF. CDR3 sequence (DNA): TGCAGTGCTAGGGACCGATACACTGAAGCTTTCTTT. This chain joins TRBV20-1 and TRBJ1-1; D gene unclear. Germline CDR1 DFQATT, CDR2 SNEGSKA (reference sequence). CDR3 length equals 12 residues. Trimming removed 3 bases from V and 3 bases from J, with 8 bases in between.

This clonotype has ten or more counts. The chain carries TRBV28 and TRBJ1-6; D unresolved. The V end was cut by 10 bases, the J end by 12 bases, with 19 bases between. CDR3 size: 13 residues. Per the germline V gene, CDR1 is MDHEN and CDR2 is SYDVKM. CDR3 loop: CAISRRSGRPLHF. The DNA of the CDR3 is TGTGCCATCTCACGACGGTCGGGAAGACCCCTCCACTTT.

This clonotype showed up many times. The CDR3 sequence is CASSPGGRLITTETQYF. The DNA of the CDR3 is TGTGCCAGCTCACCAGGGGGCCGGCTAATAACAACAGAGACCCAGTACTTC. The chain carries TRBV18 and TRBJ2-5; perhaps TRBD1 as D (6 bases). There are 17 residues in the CDR3. The germline V gene has CDR1 KGHSH and CDR2 LQKENI. The germline V and J ends were trimmed by 2 bases and 4 bases, with 20 bases remaining between them.

The rearrangement uses TRBV5-1 and TRBJ1-2; D call uncertain. Germline loops: CDR1 SGHRS, CDR2 YFSETQ. This CDR3 comprises 14 residues. V dropped 0 bases and J dropped 0 bases, with 6 bases sitting between them. CDR3 coding DNA: TGCGCCAGCAGCTTGGACCCTGCTAACTATGGCTACACCTTC. Translated, it gives CASSLDPANYGYTF.

This clonotype was seen many times. V and J are TRBV12-3 or TRBV12-4 and TRBJ1-1, with 8 bases that match TRBD1. The CDR3 has 15 amino acids. The junction had 5 bases not matched to a gene; V was cut back by 5 bases and J by 0 bases. CDR3 nucleotides: TGTGCCAGCAGTCTTAGACAGGGGATGAACACTGAAGCTTTCTTT. Translation gives CASSLRQGMNTEAFF.

This clonotype was picked up many times. The chain is built from TRBV12-3 or TRBV12-4 and TRBJ2-1, with 10 bases identical to TRBD1. V shed 7 bases, J shed 5 bases, and the junction held 2 bases outside the gene matches. The CDR3 runs 13 residues. The CDR3 reads CASNGQGDNEQFF. In DNA form, the CDR3 reads TGTGCCAGCAATGGACAGGGGGACAATGAGCAGTTCTTC.

This clonotype showed up many times. V gene TRBV12-3 or TRBV12-4 combines with J gene TRBJ2-2; the D is unclear. The CDR3 contains 12 residues. V was pared by 5 bases and J by 6 bases, with 7 bases between. The CDR3 loop is CASSLESGELFF. For the CDR3, the DNA is TGTGCCAGCAGTCTAGAGTCCGGGGAGCTGTTTTTT.

This clonotype was seen once. A much bigger clone sits one base away, suggesting this may be a read error. The chain carries TRBV7-9 and TRBJ2-3; maybe TRBD1 (5 bases). This CDR3 spans 12 amino acids. Germline-derived CDR1 and CDR2 are SEHNR and FQNEAQ (reference sequence). V was clipped by 8 bases and J by 4 bases, with 10 bases between them. Here the CDR3 reads CASVREADTQYF. CDR3 coding DNA: TGTGCCAGCGTCAGGGAAGCAGATACGCAGTATTTT.

Concerning this clonotype: This may be a read error, as it is one base from a much larger clone. The chain employs TRBV5-1 and TRBJ2-5, with TRBD2 as a possible D gene (6 bases). This CDR3 has 12 amino acids. The V gene's germline CDR1 is SGHRS and CDR2 YFSETQ. The CDR3 DNA follows: TGCGCCAGCAGCGGGGAGGCAGAGACCCAGGACTTC. This codes for CASSGEAETQDF. Full variable domain (missing parts from reference TRBV5-1 and TRBJ2-5): KAGVTQTPRYLIKTRGQQVTLSCSPISGHRSVSWYQQTPGQGLQFLFEYFSETQRNKGNFPGRFSGRQFSNSRSEMNVSTLELGDSALYLCASSGEAETQDFGPGTRLLVL.

This clonotype was picked up many times. The gene calls are TRBV29-1 and TRBJ1-5, with 7 bases lining up with TRBD1. The CDR3 spans 13 residues. V dropped 4 bases and J dropped 5; count of bases not matched to a gene: 5. CDR1 and CDR2 from the germline V gene are SQVTM and ANQGSEA. The CDR3 DNA reads TGCAGCGTTGCCGTGGACAGGTATCAGCCCCAGCATTTT. It translates to CSVAVDRYQPQHF.

This clonotype was recorded at least ten times. V usage is TRBV28 and J usage is TRBJ2-3, with 7 bases that match TRBD1. CDR1 and CDR2 (germline): MDHEN, SYDVKM. V trimming: 5 bases; J trimming: 1 base; junction bases outside the gene matches: 6. This CDR3 is built from 15 residues. The CDR3 sequence is CASSRQGLGTDTQYF. CDR3 DNA sequence: TGTGCCAGCAGTCGACAGGGTCTGGGCACAGATACGCAGTATTTT. Looking up the rest from reference TRBV28 and TRBJ2-3 gives the full variable domain: DVKVTQSSRYLVKRTGEKVFLECVQDMDHENMFWYRQDPGLGLRLIYFSYDVKMKEKGDIPEGYSVSREKKERFSLILESASTNQTSMYLCASSRQGLGTDTQYFGPGTRLTVL.